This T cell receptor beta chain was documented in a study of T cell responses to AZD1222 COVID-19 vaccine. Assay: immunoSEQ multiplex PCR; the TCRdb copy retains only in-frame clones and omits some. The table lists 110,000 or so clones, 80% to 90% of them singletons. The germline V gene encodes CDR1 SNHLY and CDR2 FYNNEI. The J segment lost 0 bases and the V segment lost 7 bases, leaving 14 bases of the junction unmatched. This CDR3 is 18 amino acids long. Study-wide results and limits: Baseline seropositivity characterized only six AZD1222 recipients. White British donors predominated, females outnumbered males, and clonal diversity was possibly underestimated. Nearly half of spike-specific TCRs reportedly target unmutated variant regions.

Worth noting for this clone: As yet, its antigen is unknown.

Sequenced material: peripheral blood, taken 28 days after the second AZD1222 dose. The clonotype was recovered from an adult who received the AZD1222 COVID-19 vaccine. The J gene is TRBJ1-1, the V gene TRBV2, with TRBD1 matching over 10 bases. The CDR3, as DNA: TGTGCCAGCATTTCACGGACAGGGGGATCTCTAGTGAACACTGAAGCTTTCTTT. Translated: CASISRTGGSLVNTEAFF.